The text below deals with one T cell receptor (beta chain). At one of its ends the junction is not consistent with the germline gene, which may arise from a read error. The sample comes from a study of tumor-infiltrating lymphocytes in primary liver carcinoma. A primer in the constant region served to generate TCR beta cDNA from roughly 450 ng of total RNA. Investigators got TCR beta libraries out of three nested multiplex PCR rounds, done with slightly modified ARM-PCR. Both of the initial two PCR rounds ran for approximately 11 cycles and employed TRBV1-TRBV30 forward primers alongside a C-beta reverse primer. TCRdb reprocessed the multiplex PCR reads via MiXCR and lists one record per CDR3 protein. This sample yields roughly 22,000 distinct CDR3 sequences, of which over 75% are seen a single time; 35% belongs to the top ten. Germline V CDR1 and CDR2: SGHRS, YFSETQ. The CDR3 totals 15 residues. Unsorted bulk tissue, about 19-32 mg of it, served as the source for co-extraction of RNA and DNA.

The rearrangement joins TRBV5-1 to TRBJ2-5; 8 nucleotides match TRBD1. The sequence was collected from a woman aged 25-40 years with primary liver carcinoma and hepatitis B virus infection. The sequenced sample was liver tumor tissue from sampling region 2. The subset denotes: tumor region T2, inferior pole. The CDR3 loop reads CASNFNGQGQETQYF. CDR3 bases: TGCGCCAGCAACTTCAACGGACAGGGCCAAGAGACACAGTACTTC.